These 14 T cell receptor beta chains came from one sample sequenced in a study of T-cell reconstitution after alpha-beta-depleted transplantation in children. Preparation of the TCRbeta library used unique molecular identifiers. TCRdb redid the calling of the PCR reads with MiXCR, one entry per CDR3 protein. The data hold some 340,000 distinct CDR3 sequences, with 9% to 12% observed a single time. The sequencing used PBMCs from the stem cell graft donor, collected from the stem cell graft. The receptors stem from a human donor who donated a stem cell graft to a child with acute lymphoblastic leukemia.

The chain has TRBV5-1 and TRBJ2-1; possible D gene TRBD2, 7 bases. The CDR3 has 15 residues. V shed 0 bases and J shed 7 bases, with 14 bases lying between them. Looked up from germline, CDR1 is SGHRS and CDR2 is YFSETQ. The CDR3 is CASSLEGGRTNEQFF. In DNA form, the CDR3 reads TGCGCCAGCAGCTTGGAGGGGGGGAGGACAAATGAGCAGTTCTTC.

This chain uses TRBV20-1 with TRBJ1-2; maybe TRBD1 (6 bases). From germline, CDR1 is DFQATT and CDR2 SNEGSKA (reference sequence). The CDR3 has 14 amino acids. Trimming removed 5 bases from V and 8 bases from J, with 21 bases in between. In DNA form, the CDR3 reads TGCAGTGCTGGACAAAGGGGGTCAGGCATGGGCTACACCTTC. Protein product: CSAGQRGSGMGYTF.

The chain couples TRBV28 to TRBJ1-3; D is possibly TRBD1 (5 bases). The CDR3 runs 15 residues. The germline gives CDR1 MDHEN, CDR2 SYDVKM. The germline V and J ends were trimmed by 6 bases and 0 bases, with 12 bases remaining between them. CDR3 DNA: TGTGCCAGCAGGGGACCTCCGAGCTCTGGAAACACCATATATTTT. Translated: CASRGPPSSGNTIYF.

This sequence joins TRBV4-2 and TRBJ2-2; D is possibly TRBD2 (5 bases). This CDR3 contains 14 residues. Germline V gene lookup returns CDR1 LGHNA and CDR2 YNFKEQ. The germline V and J ends were trimmed by 1 base and 6 bases, with 9 bases remaining between them. This chain's CDR3 is CASSQGGAAGELFF. The CDR3 coding sequence is TGTGCCAGCAGCCAAGGGGGAGCCGCCGGGGAGCTGTTTTTT.

This rearrangement joins TRBV7-2 to TRBJ1-5; possible D gene TRBD1, 5 bases. The CDR3 sequence is 15 residues long. Germline V lookup: CDR1 SGHTA, CDR2 FQGNSA. The V end was cut by 1 base, the J end by 7 bases, with 14 bases between. This chain's CDR3 is CASSLVPGGGQPQHF. In nucleotides, the CDR3 is TGTGCCAGCAGCTTAGTTCCCGGGGGAGGCCAGCCCCAGCATTTT.

This clonotype was picked up a small number of times. The gene calls are TRBV9 and TRBJ2-7; maybe TRBD1 (6 bases). The length of the CDR3 is 14 residues. Germline loops: CDR1 SGDLS, CDR2 YYNGEE. Trimming shortened V by 3 bases and J by 5 bases, and 15 bases separated the two germline ends. In DNA form, the CDR3 reads TGTGCCAGCAGCGCCCACAGGGAACCCCACGAGCAGTACTTC. Protein sequence: CASSAHREPHEQYF.

As for this clonotype: Sequence at one end of the junction differs from germline and may be a read error. The chain couples TRBV15 to TRBJ2-4; D is unresolved. The CDR3 is 13 amino acids. Germline-derived CDR1 and CDR2 are LNHNV and YYDKDF (reference sequence). The chain's CDR3 is CATSVGSKNSQYF. CDR3 nucleotide sequence: TGTGCCACCAGCGTCGGGTCTAAAAACAGTCAGTACTTC.

The chain links TRBV11-1 to TRBJ2-1; a possible D gene is TRBD1 (6 bases). Germline V CDR1 and CDR2: SGHAT, FQDESV (reference sequence). There are 18 residues in the CDR3. V shed 3 bases and J shed 0 bases, with 18 bases lying between them. The CDR3: CASSFTTGWGPSYNEQFF. The DNA of the CDR3 is TGTGCCAGCAGCTTCACGACTGGATGGGGGCCCTCCTACAATGAGCAGTTCTTC.

About this clonotype: At one end the junction does not follow the germline gene, possibly because of a read error. The V and J genes are TRBV20-1 and TRBJ1-1; D unresolved. Germline CDR1 DFQATT, CDR2 SNEGSKA (reference sequence). The CDR3 consists of 16 residues. The CDR3 here is CSARRPLGSMKTEAFF. The CDR3 DNA reads as TGCAGTGCTAGAAGGCCTCTGGGTAGCATGAAAACTGAAGCTTTCTTT.

This clonotype was picked up a small number of times. The V gene is TRBV7-9, the J gene TRBJ2-5; unclear D gene. Trimming cost V 2 bases and J 0 bases, with 10 bases left between them. Germline CDR1 and CDR2: SEHNR and FQNEAQ (reference sequence). The CDR3 has 15 amino acids. For the CDR3, the DNA is TGTGCCAGCAGCTTACACGGCGGCTACCAAGAGACCCAGTACTTC. The encoded protein is CASSLHGGYQETQYF. The whole variable domain, filled in from reference TRBV7-9 and TRBJ2-5, reads DTGVSQNPRHKITKRGQNVTFRCDPISEHNRLYWYRQTLGQGPEFLTYFQNEAQLEKSRLLSDRFSAERPKGSFSTLEIQRTEQGDSAMYLCASSLHGGYQETQYFGPGTRLLVL.

This clonotype was seen a handful of times. V usage is TRBV5-1 and J usage is TRBJ1-6; 7 nucleotides match TRBD1. The CDR3 totals 14 residues. Per germline, CDR1 SGHRS and CDR2 YFSETQ. After removal of 0 bases from V and 9 bases from J, the junction contained 3 bases not matched to a gene. The CDR3 spells CASSLAGDSSPLHF. The CDR3 region has the DNA TGCGCCAGCAGCTTGGCAGGGGACAGTTCACCCCTCCACTTT.

A word on this clonotype: A much larger clone differs by one base, so this may be a read error. The rearrangement uses TRBV9 and TRBJ2-1; D not resolved. The CDR3 covers 13 residues. CDR1 and CDR2 (germline): SGDLS, YYNGEE. V was pared by 0 bases and J by 6 bases, with 7 bases between. For the CDR3, the DNA is TGTGCCAGCAGCGTAGCCACCGTCAATGAGCAGTTCTTC. Translated: CASSVATVNEQFF. Looking up the rest from reference TRBV9 and TRBJ2-1 gives the full variable domain: DSGVTQTPKHLITATGQRVTLRCSPRSGDLSVYWYQQSLDQGLQFLIQYYNGEERAKGNILERFSAQQFPDLHSELNLSSLELGDSALYFCASSVATVNEQFFGPGTRLTVL.

V and J are TRBV4-2 and TRBJ2-1; D gene uncertain. This CDR3 is 17 amino acids long. V shed 0 bases and J shed 6 bases, with 18 bases lying between them. Germline CDR1 LGHNA, CDR2 YNFKEQ. The DNA for the CDR3 is TGTGCCAGCAGCCAAGATACACCGGAAATAGCCGGCAATGAGCAGTTCTTC. This sequence encodes CASSQDTPEIAGNEQFF.

This clonotype was detected a few times. The CDR3 loop is CASSDEPNTGELFF. The DNA for the CDR3 is TGTGCCAGCAGCGACGAGCCCAACACCGGGGAGCTGTTTTTT. The J gene is TRBJ2-2, the V gene TRBV9; D is ambiguous. The CDR3 is 14 residues long. V lost 3 bases and J 2 bases, leaving 8 bases between the germline ends. The germline V gene has CDR1 SGDLS and CDR2 YYNGEE. Drawing the rest from reference TRBV9 and TRBJ2-2, the complete variable domain is DSGVTQTPKHLITATGQRVTLRCSPRSGDLSVYWYQQSLDQGLQFLIQYYNGEERAKGNILERFSAQQFPDLHSELNLSSLELGDSALYFCASSDEPNTGELFFGEGSRLTVL.